Listed below are T cell receptor beta chains from one sample, sequenced in a study of blood T cells in healthy people across ages. TCRdb independently ran MiXCR on the 5' RACE reads; one entry per CDR3 protein. The data hold 1,500,000 or so distinct CDR3 sequences, with approximately 59% observed a single time. The sample comprised blood. The receptors originated from a man in his late teens or twenties in good health. Each CDR3 is given with its conserved first and last residue. A D gene is named only where the DNA matches it firmly. Expanded clones are given a class, and other clones once, few, many or no size at all.

size	D	length	V	J	CDR3	DNA
-	-	13	TRBV6-6	TRBJ1-4	CASSYAAGEKLFF	TGTGCCAGCAGTTATGCGGCAGGTGAAAAACTGTTTTTT
-	-	14	TRBV12-3/TRBV12-4	TRBJ1-5	CASSSMEVGQPQHF	TGTGCCAGCAGTTCGATGGAGGTCGGTCAGCCCCAGCATTTT
many	-	12	TRBV12-3/TRBV12-4	TRBJ2-2	CASSLALGELFF	TGTGCCAGCAGTTTAGCGCTCGGGGAGCTGTTTTTT
-	TRBD2	15	TRBV20-1	TRBJ2-1	CSATGLAESYNEQFF	TGCAGTGCCACCGGACTAGCGGAGTCCTACAATGAGCAGTTCTTC
-	-	15	TRBV5-1	TRBJ1-4	CASSLGTHSREKLFF	TGCGCCAGCAGCTTGGGGACCCATTCTCGGGAAAAACTGTTTTTT
-	-	14	TRBV7-9	TRBJ1-3	CASSLMTAGNTIYF	TGTGCCAGCAGCTTGATGACCGCTGGAAACACCATATATTTT
-	-	16	TRBV7-9	TRBJ1-3	CASSLFGQFSGNTIYF	TGTGCCAGCAGCTTATTCGGGCAGTTCTCTGGAAACACCATATATTTT
-	-	15	TRBV27	TRBJ1-3	CASSPGYYSGNTIYF	TGTGCCAGCAGTCCGGGCTATTACTCTGGAAACACCATATATTTT
once	-	13	TRBV10-3	TRBJ1-2	CAISETWDYGYTF	TGTGCCATCAGTGAGACGTGGGACTATGGCTACACCTTC
-	TRBD1	15	TRBV29-1	TRBJ2-5	CSVERQGAIQETQYF	TGTAGCGTGGAAAGACAGGGGGCGATCCAAGAGACCCAGTACTTC
-	TRBD2	14	TRBV7-9	TRBJ2-1	CASSFSGRANEQFF	TGTGCCAGCAGCTTTAGCGGGAGGGCCAATGAGCAGTTCTTC
few	-	14	TRBV12-3/TRBV12-4	TRBJ2-3	CASSSHMSSDTQYF	TGTGCCAGCAGTTCCCATATGTCGTCAGATACGCAGTATTTT
few	TRBD1	13	TRBV29-1	TRBJ2-5	CSVRQGAGETQYF	TGCAGCGTTCGACAGGGGGCAGGGGAGACCCAGTACTTC
-	-	16	TRBV11-2	TRBJ2-1	CASSLEPGLANNEQFF	TGTGCCAGCAGCCTGGAGCCAGGGCTAGCTAACAATGAGCAGTTCTTC
-	TRBD2	15	TRBV29-1	TRBJ2-4	CSVGASGSTLGIQYF	TGCAGCGTTGGGGCTAGCGGGAGTACCTTGGGCATTCAGTACTTC
-	-	15	TRBV20-1	TRBJ1-1	CSARDALTVNTEAFF	TGCAGTGCTAGAGATGCCTTGACAGTGAACACTGAAGCTTTCTTT
few	TRBD1	15	TRBV6-1	TRBJ2-3	CASTGTARSTDTQYF	TGTGCCAGCACCGGGACAGCGCGAAGCACAGATACGCAGTATTTT
-	-	16	TRBV7-9	TRBJ2-4	CASSPPPEWTKNIQYF	TGTGCCAGCAGCCCCCCCCCGGAGTGGACCAAAAACATTCAGTACTTC
few	TRBD2	14	TRBV29-1	TRBJ2-7	CSVRAGGKFYEQYF	TGCAGCGTTAGAGCGGGGGGGAAGTTTTACGAGCAGTACTTC
-	-	12	TRBV20-1	TRBJ2-3	CSAAAGTDTQYF	TGCAGTGCCGCGGCTGGCACAGATACGCAGTATTTT
few	-	12	TRBV6-6	TRBJ2-2	CASSYGDGELFF	TGTGCCAGCAGTTACGGAGACGGGGAGCTGTTTTTT
-	-	16	TRBV5-1	TRBJ1-1	CASSLGTPLRDTEAFF	TGCGCCAGCAGCTTAGGGACCCCCTTAAGAGACACTGAAGCTTTCTTT
-	-	13	TRBV29-1	TRBJ1-2	CSVEGTWGDGYTF	TGCAGCGTTGAAGGGACCTGGGGTGATGGCTACACCTTC
few	-	15	TRBV6-6	TRBJ2-7	CASSYARLGTYEQYF	TGTGCCAGCAGTTACGCGAGGCTGGGAACTTACGAGCAGTACTTC
few	-	16	TRBV4-2	TRBJ1-5	CASSQDPGEGNQPQHF	TGTGCCAGCAGCCAGGACCCAGGAGAAGGCAATCAGCCCCAGCATTTT
few	-	16	TRBV7-2	TRBJ2-2	CASRLPFRGSTGELFF	TGTGCCAGCAGACTCCCCTTTCGAGGGAGCACCGGGGAGCTGTTTTTT
-	-	14	TRBV5-1	TRBJ2-3	CASSLADHTDTQYF	TGCGCCAGCAGCTTGGCTGACCATACAGATACGCAGTATTTT
-	-	12	TRBV6-1	TRBJ1-1	CASSERHTEAFF	TGTGCCAGCAGTGAGAGACACACTGAAGCTTTCTTT
-	-	16	TRBV4-1	TRBJ2-2	CASSQAGTANTGGLFF	TGCGCCAGCAGCCAGGCAGGGACAGCGAACACCGGGGGGCTGTTTTTT
few	-	16	TRBV9	TRBJ1-2	CASSPEGGVLGYGYTF	TGTGCCAGCAGCCCCGAGGGGGGGGTTCTTGGCTATGGCTACACCTTC
-	-	13	TRBV10-3	TRBJ1-2	CAISESRQYGYTF	TGTGCCATCAGTGAGTCAAGGCAGTATGGCTACACCTTC
few	TRBD2	14	TRBV29-1	TRBJ2-1	CSAEIAGEWNEQFF	TGCAGCGCAGAAATAGCGGGAGAATGGAATGAGCAGTTCTTC
-	-	18	TRBV11-2	TRBJ2-7	CASSPRDALSRSSYEQYF	TGTGCCAGCAGCCCAAGGGACGCACTTTCAAGGAGCTCCTACGAGCAGTACTTC
-	-	17	TRBV6-6	TRBJ2-7	CASLQGGSSARLYEQYF	TGTGCCAGCCTACAAGGGGGGTCGTCAGCACGTCTCTACGAGCAGTACTTC
-	-	14	TRBV30	TRBJ2-1	CAWSVLLGDNEQFF	TGTGCCTGGAGTGTACTTTTGGGGGACAATGAGCAGTTCTTC
few	TRBD1	17	TRBV4-1	TRBJ2-7	CASSHLSGTGAHYEQYF	TGCGCCAGCAGCCACCTGTCCGGGACAGGGGCCCACTACGAGCAGTACTTC
-	TRBD1	14	TRBV2	TRBJ1-5	CASSKGQGDQPQHF	TGTGCCAGCAGCAAGGGACAGGGGGATCAGCCCCAGCATTTT
-	-	15	TRBV27	TRBJ1-6	CASSFTGPVYSPLHF	TGTGCCAGCAGCTTTACAGGGCCTGTTTATTCACCCCTCCACTTT
-	TRBD1	15	TRBV12-3/TRBV12-4	TRBJ2-1	CASSSRTGAWNEQFF	TGTGCCAGCAGTTCTAGGACAGGCGCTTGGAATGAGCAGTTCTTC
few	-	11	TRBV20-1	TRBJ1-2	CSVEGPYGYTF	TGCAGTGTAGAAGGGCCCTATGGCTACACCTTC
-	-	13	TRBV29-1	TRBJ1-2	CSVTEDGYYGYTF	TGCAGCGTGACCGAGGACGGCTACTATGGCTACACCTTC
-	-	17	TRBV14	TRBJ2-3	CASSQGFLAGRTDTQYF	TGTGCCAGCAGCCAAGGGTTTCTGGCGGGGAGGACAGATACGCAGTATTTT